This T cell receptor beta chain stems from a study of response to subunit inactivated influenza vaccine (dated by TCRdb to 2016 to 2019). Regarding the complete study: To follow how T cells responded to a trivalent subunit inactivated influenza vaccine, the researchers relied on deep quantitative profiling of the T cell receptor repertoire. General study outcomes and caveats: According to the authors, only a limited number of new T cells may be recruited by each seasonal influenza vaccination.

Comments on this clonotype: It lacks a known antigen. No quality values exist for individual bases; no much larger clone is one base distant.

Libraries were prepared through RT-PCR. The instrument was an Illumina HiSeq 2500. TCRdb cleaned the public reads at Q25 with fastp, built clones with MiXCR and kept in-frame beta chains. Each CDR3 protein gets just one entry, which takes the most common genes and DNA from the rows behind it. The sample includes roughly 290,000 distinct CDR3 sequences, with roughly a fifth observed a single time. Jointly, the top ten make up roughly 10% of the sample. The CDR3 numbers 14 residues from cysteine through phenylalanine. Only the CDR3 part of the read is kept: 42 bases, read in frame from the first base. After removal of 1 base from V and 3 bases from J, the junction retains 2 bases not matched to a gene. As encoded in the germline V gene, CDR1 is SGDLS while CDR2 is YYNGEE.

The clonotype originates from a man aged 50 to 69 who received an inactivated influenza vaccine. Donor details come from another sample of the same person, matched by shared clones. The rearrangement joined TRBV9 to TRBJ2-3; 7 bases in between match TRBD2. Source: PBMCs from blood, taken approximately 20 months after vaccination. The CDR3 corresponds to CASSVLGGTDTQYF. The DNA reads as follows: TGTGCCAGCAGCGTATTGGGAGGGACAGATACGCAGTATTTT.